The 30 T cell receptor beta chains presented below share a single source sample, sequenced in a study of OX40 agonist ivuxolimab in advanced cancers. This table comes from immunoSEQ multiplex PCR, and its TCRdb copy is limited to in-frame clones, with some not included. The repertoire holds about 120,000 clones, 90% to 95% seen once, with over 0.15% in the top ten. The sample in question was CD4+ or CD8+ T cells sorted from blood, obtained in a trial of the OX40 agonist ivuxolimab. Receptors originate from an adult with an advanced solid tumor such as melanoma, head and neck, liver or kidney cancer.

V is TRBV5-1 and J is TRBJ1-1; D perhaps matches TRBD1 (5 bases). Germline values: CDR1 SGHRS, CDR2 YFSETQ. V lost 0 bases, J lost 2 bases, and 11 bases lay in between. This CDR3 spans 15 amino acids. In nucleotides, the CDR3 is TGCGCCAGCAGCTTGGTCAGTCAGGGAAACACTGAAGCTTTCTTT. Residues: CASSLVSQGNTEAFF.

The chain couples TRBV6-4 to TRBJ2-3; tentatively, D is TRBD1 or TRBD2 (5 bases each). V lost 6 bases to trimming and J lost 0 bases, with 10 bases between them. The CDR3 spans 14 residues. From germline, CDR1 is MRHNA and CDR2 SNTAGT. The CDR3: CASSRDVSTDTQYF. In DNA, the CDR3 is TGTGCCAGCAGCCGGGACGTCAGCACAGATACGCAGTATTTT.

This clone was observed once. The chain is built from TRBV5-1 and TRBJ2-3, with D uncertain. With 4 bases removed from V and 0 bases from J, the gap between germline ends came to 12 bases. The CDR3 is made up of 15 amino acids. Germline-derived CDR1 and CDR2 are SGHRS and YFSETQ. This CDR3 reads CASSPFVGSTDTQYF. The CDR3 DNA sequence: TGCGCCAGCAGCCCATTTGTGGGGAGCACAGATACGCAGTATTTT.

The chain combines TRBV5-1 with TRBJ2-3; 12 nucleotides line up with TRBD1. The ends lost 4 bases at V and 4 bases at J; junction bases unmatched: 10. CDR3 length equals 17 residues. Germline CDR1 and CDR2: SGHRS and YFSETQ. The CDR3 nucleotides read TGCGCCAGCAGCCTGAACCCGGGACAGGGGGCCGCAGATACGCAGTATTTT. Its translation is CASSLNPGQGAADTQYF. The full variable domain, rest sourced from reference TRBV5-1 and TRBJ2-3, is KAGVTQTPRYLIKTRGQQVTLSCSPISGHRSVSWYQQTPGQGLQFLFEYFSETQRNKGNFPGRFSGRQFSNSRSEMNVSTLELGDSALYLCASSLNPGQGAADTQYFGPGTRLTVL.

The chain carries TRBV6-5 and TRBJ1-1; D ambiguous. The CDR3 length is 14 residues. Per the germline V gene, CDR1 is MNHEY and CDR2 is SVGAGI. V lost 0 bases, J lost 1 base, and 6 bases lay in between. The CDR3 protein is CASSYSNTNTEAFF. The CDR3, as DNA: TGTGCCAGCAGTTACTCGAACACGAACACTGAAGCTTTCTTT.

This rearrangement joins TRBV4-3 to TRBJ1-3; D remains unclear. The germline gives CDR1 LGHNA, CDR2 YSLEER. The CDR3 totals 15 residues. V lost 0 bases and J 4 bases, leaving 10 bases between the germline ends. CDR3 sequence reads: CASSQDGRRGNTIYF. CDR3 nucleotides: TGCGCCAGCAGCCAAGACGGAAGGCGGGGAAACACCATATATTTT.

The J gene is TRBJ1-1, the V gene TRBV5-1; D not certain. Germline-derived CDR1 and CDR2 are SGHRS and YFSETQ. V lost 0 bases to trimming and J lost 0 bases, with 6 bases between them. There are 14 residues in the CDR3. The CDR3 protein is CASSLGIMNTEAFF. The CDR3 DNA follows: TGCGCCAGCAGCTTGGGGATCATGAACACTGAAGCTTTCTTT. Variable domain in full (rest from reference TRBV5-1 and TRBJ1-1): KAGVTQTPRYLIKTRGQQVTLSCSPISGHRSVSWYQQTPGQGLQFLFEYFSETQRNKGNFPGRFSGRQFSNSRSEMNVSTLELGDSALYLCASSLGIMNTEAFFGQGTRLTVV.

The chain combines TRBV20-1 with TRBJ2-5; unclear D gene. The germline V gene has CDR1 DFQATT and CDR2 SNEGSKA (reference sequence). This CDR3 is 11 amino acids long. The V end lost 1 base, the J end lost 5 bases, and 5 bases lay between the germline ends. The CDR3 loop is CSARVRETQYF. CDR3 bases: TGCAGTGCTAGAGTAAGGGAGACCCAGTACTTC.

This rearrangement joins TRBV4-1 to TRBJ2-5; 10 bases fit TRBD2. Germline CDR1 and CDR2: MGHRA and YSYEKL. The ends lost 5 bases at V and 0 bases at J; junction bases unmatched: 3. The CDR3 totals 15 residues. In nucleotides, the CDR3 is TGCGCCAGCAGCGGAGCGGGGGGGTACCAAGAGACCCAGTACTTC. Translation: CASSGAGGYQETQYF.

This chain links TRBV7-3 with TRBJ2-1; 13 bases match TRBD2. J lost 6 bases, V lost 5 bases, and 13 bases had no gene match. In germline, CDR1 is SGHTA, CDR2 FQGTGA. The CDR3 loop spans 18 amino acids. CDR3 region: CASSARAAGLAGPNEQFF. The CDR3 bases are TGTGCCAGCAGCGCCAGAGCCGCGGGACTAGCGGGACCCAATGAGCAGTTCTTC.

As DNA, the CDR3 is TGTGCCAGCAGCACCGGGACACCCACAGATACGCAGTATTTT. Protein sequence: CASSTGTPTDTQYF. The rearrangement uses TRBV5-4 and TRBJ2-3; the D gene is possibly TRBD1 (6 bases). CDR1 and CDR2 from the germline V gene are SGHNT and YYREEE (reference sequence). The CDR3 is 14 residues long. V was trimmed by 4 bases and J by 2 bases, leaving 11 bases between them.

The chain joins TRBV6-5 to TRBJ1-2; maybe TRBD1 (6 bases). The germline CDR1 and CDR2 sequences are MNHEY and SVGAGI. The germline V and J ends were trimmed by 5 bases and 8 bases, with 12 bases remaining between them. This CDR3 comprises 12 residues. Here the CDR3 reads CASSRGEDGYTF. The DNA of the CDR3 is TGTGCCAGCAGTAGGGGGGAAGACGGCTACACCTTC.

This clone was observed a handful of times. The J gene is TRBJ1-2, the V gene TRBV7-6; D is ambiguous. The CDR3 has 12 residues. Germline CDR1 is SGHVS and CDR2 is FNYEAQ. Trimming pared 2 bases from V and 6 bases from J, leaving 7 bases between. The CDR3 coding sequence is TGTGCCAGCAGCTTACAAGATCATGGCTACACCTTC. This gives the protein CASSLQDHGYTF.

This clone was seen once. The CDR3 nucleotides are TGTGCCAGCAGCCGAAATAGCGGGGGCGGCACAGATACGCAGTATTTT. Its protein is CASSRNSGGGTDTQYF. The chain links TRBV11-3 to TRBJ2-3, with 9 bases matching TRBD2. With V trimmed by 5 bases and J by 1 base, 7 bases remained unmatched. Germline V gene sequence: CDR1 SGHNT, CDR2 YENEEA. This CDR3 is 16 amino acids long.

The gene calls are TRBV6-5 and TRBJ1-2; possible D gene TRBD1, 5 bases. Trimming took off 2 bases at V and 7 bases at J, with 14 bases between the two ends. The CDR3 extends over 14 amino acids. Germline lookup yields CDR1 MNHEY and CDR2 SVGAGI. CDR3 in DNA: TGTGCCAGCAGTTACACGTCCTCAGGGCTTGGCTACACCTTC. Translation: CASSYTSSGLGYTF.

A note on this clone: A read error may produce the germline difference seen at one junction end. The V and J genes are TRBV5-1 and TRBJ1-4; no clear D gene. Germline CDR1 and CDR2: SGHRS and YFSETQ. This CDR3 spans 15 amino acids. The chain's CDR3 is CASSPWRATNEELFF. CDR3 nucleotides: TGCGCCAGCAGCCCCTGGAGGGCAACTAATGAAGAACTGTTTTTT.

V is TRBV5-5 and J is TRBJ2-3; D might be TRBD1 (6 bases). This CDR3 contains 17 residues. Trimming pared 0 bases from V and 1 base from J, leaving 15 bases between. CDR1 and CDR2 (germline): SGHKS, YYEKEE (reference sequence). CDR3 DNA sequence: TGTGCCAGCAGCTTGGTGACAGGCCTTGGGGGCACAGATACGCAGTATTTT. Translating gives CASSLVTGLGGTDTQYF.

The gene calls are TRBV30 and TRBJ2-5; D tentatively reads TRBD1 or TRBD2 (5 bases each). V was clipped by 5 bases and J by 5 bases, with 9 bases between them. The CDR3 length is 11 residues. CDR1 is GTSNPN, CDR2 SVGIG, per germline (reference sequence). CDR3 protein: CAWGTRETQYF. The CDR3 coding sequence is TGTGCCTGGGGGACGCGGGAGACCCAGTACTTC.

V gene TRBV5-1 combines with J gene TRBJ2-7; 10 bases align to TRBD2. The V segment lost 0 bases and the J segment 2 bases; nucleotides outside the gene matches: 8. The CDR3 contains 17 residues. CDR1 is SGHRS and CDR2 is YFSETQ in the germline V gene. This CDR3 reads CASSLEASGSVAYEQYF. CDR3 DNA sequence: TGCGCCAGCAGCTTGGAGGCTAGCGGGAGTGTCGCCTACGAGCAGTACTTC.

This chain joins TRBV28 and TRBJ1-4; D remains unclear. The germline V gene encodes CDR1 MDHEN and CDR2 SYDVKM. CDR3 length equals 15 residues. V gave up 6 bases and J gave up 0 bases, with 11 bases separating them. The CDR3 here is CASRGRPATNEKLFF. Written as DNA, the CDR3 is TGTGCCAGCAGAGGAAGGCCAGCAACTAATGAAAAACTGTTTTTT.

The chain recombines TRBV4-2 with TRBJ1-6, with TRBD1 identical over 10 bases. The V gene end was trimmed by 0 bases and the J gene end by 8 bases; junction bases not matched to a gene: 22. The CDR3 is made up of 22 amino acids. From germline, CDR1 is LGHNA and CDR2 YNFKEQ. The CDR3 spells CASSQDHPTGTGASRHYSPLHF. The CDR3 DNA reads TGTGCCAGCAGCCAAGATCACCCTACCGGGACAGGGGCTTCAAGGCACTATTCACCCCTCCACTTT.

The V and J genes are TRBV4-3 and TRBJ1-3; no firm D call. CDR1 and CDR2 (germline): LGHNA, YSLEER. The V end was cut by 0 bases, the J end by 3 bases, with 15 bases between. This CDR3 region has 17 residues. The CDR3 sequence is CASSQDALNLLGNTIYF. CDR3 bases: TGCGCCAGCAGCCAAGATGCCCTGAATTTACTTGGAAACACCATATATTTT.

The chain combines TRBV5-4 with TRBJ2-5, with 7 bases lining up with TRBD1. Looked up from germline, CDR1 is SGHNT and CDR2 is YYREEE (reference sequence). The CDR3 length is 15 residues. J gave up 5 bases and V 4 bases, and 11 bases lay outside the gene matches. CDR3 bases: TGTGCCAGCAGCACTCCGACAGGGTTGGGTGAGACCCAGTACTTC. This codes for CASSTPTGLGETQYF. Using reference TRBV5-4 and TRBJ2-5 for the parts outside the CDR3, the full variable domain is ETGVTQSPTHLIKTRGQQVTLRCSSQSGHNTVSWYQQALGQGPQFIFQYYREEENGRGNFPPRFSGLQFPNYSSELNVNALELDDSALYLCASSTPTGLGETQYFGPGTRLLVL.

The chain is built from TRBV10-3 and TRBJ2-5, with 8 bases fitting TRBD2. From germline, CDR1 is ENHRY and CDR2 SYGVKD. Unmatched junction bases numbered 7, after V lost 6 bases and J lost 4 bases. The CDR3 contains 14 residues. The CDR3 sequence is CAISQTSERETQYF. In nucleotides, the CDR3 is TGTGCCATCAGCCAGACTAGCGAGAGAGAGACCCAGTACTTC.

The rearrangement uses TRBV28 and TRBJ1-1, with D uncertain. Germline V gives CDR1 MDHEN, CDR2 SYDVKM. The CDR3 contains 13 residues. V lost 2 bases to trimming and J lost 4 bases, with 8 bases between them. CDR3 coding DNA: TGTGCCAGCAGTTTAGAGGGAGCCACTGAAGCTTTCTTT. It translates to CASSLEGATEAFF.

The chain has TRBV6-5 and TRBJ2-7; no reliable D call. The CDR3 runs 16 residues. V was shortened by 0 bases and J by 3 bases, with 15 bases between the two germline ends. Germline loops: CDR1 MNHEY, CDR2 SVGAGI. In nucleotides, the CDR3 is TGTGCCAGCAGTTACTCGAGATGGAATCCAAGCTACGAGCAGTACTTC. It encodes CASSYSRWNPSYEQYF.

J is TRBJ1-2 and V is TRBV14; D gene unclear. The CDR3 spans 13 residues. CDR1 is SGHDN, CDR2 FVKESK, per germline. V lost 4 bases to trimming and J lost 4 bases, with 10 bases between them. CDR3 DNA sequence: TGTGCCAGCAGCCTGTCAGAGACCTATGGCTACACCTTC. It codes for CASSLSETYGYTF.

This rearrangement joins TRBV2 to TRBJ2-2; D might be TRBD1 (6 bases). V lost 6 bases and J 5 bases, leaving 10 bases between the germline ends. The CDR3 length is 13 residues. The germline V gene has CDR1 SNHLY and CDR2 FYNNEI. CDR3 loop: CASSLQGTGELFF. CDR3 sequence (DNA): TGTGCCAGCAGCCTACAGGGAACCGGGGAGCTGTTTTTT.

CDR3 in DNA: TGTGCCAGCAGCTTAACCGGGGCAGGCTCTGGAAACACCATATATTTT. Translating gives CASSLTGAGSGNTIYF. This chain uses TRBV7-2 with TRBJ1-3; D is perhaps TRBD1 (5 bases). This CDR3 is built from 16 residues. Germline CDR1 SGHTA, CDR2 FQGNSA. Trimming took 2 bases from V and 0 from J, leaving 11 bases between them.

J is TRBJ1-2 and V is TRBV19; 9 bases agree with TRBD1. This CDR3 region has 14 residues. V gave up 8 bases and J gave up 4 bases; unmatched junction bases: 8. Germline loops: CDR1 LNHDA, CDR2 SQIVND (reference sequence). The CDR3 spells CASSIGTGPYGYTF. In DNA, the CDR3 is TGTGCCAGTTCGATCGGGACAGGGCCCTATGGCTACACCTTC.